This TCR beta chain originates from a study of blood T cell repertoires in COVID-19. At the level of the study: PBMCs, B-cell-depleted T cells, or T cells provided the cDNA or gDNA that made up the material.

Clones were sequenced by immunoSEQ multiplex PCR, and TCRdb holds only the in-frame ones, with some missing. The data show tens of thousands of clones, 65% to 90% seen once. The CDR3 has 14 amino acids. With 6 bases clipped from V and 4 bases from J, the junction kept 6 bases outside the gene matches. Germline CDR1 reads SGHRS; CDR2 reads YFSETQ. This rearrangement joins TRBV5-1 to TRBJ1-1, with 10 positions matching TRBD1. This clonotype was obtained from a man aged 45-65 years with active COVID-19. The source material was peripheral blood. This chain's CDR3 is CASKDWTGGTEAFF. CDR3 nucleotide sequence: TGCGCCAGCAAAGACTGGACAGGGGGCACTGAAGCTTTCTTT.